The 9 T cell receptor beta chains below come from one sample, sequenced in a study of CD8+ T cells in alopecia areata. Following RNA extraction, reverse transcription yielded cDNA that acted as the sequencing template. TCRdb's copy holds only in-frame clones and misses some; the assay was immunoSEQ multiplex PCR. The table includes under 150,000 clones, around 50% detected once. Sequencing input: NKG2D-low CD8+ T cells sorted from blood. The origin of the receptors is a human donor with alopecia areata.

The CDR3 protein is CASSLWDKETQYF. CDR3 coding DNA: TGTGCCAGCAGTTTATGGGACAAAGAGACCCAGTACTTC. The chain links TRBV27 to TRBJ2-5; D is perhaps TRBD1 (6 bases). The V gene lost 1 base and the J gene lost 3 bases, with 6 bases spanning the gap. The CDR3 contains 13 residues. Germline values: CDR1 MNHEY, CDR2 SMNVEV (reference sequence).

This clone was detected a few times. The gene calls are TRBV29-1 and TRBJ2-7, with 9 nucleotides matching TRBD2. The CDR3 length is 12 residues. The germline V gene has CDR1 SQVTM and CDR2 ANQGSEA. The J segment lost 4 bases and the V segment lost 6 bases, leaving 4 bases of the junction unmatched. The CDR3 region is CSVKRGDYEQYF. The DNA of the CDR3 is TGCAGCGTCAAGCGGGGGGATTACGAGCAGTACTTC.

V gene TRBV30 combines with J gene TRBJ2-3, with D tentatively TRBD1 (7 bases). Germline V gives CDR1 GTSNPN, CDR2 SVGIG (reference sequence). This CDR3 region has 20 residues. With 4 bases removed from V and 3 bases from J, the gap between germline ends came to 32 bases. The CDR3, as DNA: TGTGCCTGGACCCAGGGGGGTCGCAGCTTTAGTAGCAGTGGAACAGATACGCAGTATTTT. This translates into CAWTQGGRSFSSSGTDTQYF. Using reference TRBV30 and TRBJ2-3 for the parts outside the CDR3, the full variable domain is SQTIHQWPATLVQPVGSPLSLECTVEGTSNPNLYWYRQAAGRGLQLLFYSVGIGQISSEVPQNLSASRPQDRQFILSSKKLLLSDSGFYLCAWTQGGRSFSSSGTDTQYFGPGTRLTVL.

This clone was seen more than once but under ten times. This chain connects TRBV29-1 to TRBJ2-7; either TRBD1 or TRBD2 may fit D (5 bases each). The germline V and J ends were trimmed by 5 bases and 2 bases, with 13 bases remaining between them. This CDR3 contains 13 residues. The germline CDR1 and CDR2 sequences are SQVTM and ANQGSEA. The CDR3 loop is CSVTGTVAYEQYF. CDR3 DNA: TGCAGCGTTACCGGGACCGTGGCCTACGAGCAGTACTTC.

The chain uses TRBV29-1 and TRBJ2-3; perhaps TRBD1 as D (7 bases). V lost 8 bases and J 2 bases, leaving 17 bases between the germline ends. Germline assignment: CDR1 SQVTM and CDR2 ANQGSEA. This CDR3 has 14 residues. The CDR3 loop is CSTAGQSFTDTQYF. CDR3 coding DNA: TGCAGCACGGCGGGACAGTCCTTCACAGATACGCAGTATTTT.

The chain is built from TRBV27 and TRBJ1-1; the D is unclear. Germline CDR1 MNHEY, CDR2 SMNVEV (reference sequence). V was pared by 5 bases and J by 0 bases, with 7 bases between. This CDR3 contains 13 residues. CDR3 sequence (DNA): TGTGCCAGCAGTCCACTAATGAACACTGAAGCTTTCTTT. Translated, it gives CASSPLMNTEAFF.

The chain joins TRBV28 to TRBJ2-5; D could derive from TRBD1 or TRBD2 (5 bases each). The CDR3 runs 13 residues. The germline gives CDR1 MDHEN, CDR2 SYDVKM. V gave up 7 bases and J gave up 5 bases, with 14 bases separating them. Written as DNA, the CDR3 is TGTGCCAGCAAGAGGGGCATCTTGGAGACCCAGTACTTC. Its protein product is CASKRGILETQYF.

The rearrangement uses TRBV4-1 and TRBJ1-1, with 7 positions matching TRBD1. This CDR3 region has 17 residues. The J segment lost 0 bases and the V segment lost 3 bases, leaving 10 bases of the junction unmatched. Germline V gene data show CDR1 as MGHRA and CDR2 as YSYEKL. CDR3 DNA sequence: TGCGCCAGCAGCCACCAACTTACAGGGGCGGTGAACACTGAAGCTTTCTTT. It translates to CASSHQLTGAVNTEAFF.

The chain links TRBV5-6 to TRBJ2-7; 7 nucleotides align to TRBD1. V shed 7 bases, J shed 0 bases, and the junction held 4 bases outside the gene matches. The CDR3 is made up of 13 amino acids. Germline V lookup: CDR1 SGHDT, CDR2 YYEEEE. The CDR3 region is CASGRQGSYEQYF. As DNA, the CDR3 is TGTGCCAGCGGCAGACAGGGCTCCTACGAGCAGTACTTC.